The 2 T cell receptor beta chains presented below share a single source sample, sequenced in a study of cytomegalovirus exposure and HLA in healthy donors. The PCR employed 60 Vbeta primers together with 13 Jbeta primers. Assay used: immunoSEQ multiplex PCR; TCRdb lists only in-frame clones, some missing. The table lists about 160,000 clones, 81% of them singletons. Specimen: PBMCs. The receptors come from a woman aged 18-29 years in good health and CMV-seronegative.

This clone has a handful of counts. The CDR3 sequence: CASSGTGGYEQYF. The CDR3 coding sequence is TGTGCCAGCAGTGGGACGGGAGGCTACGAGCAGTACTTC. The chain joins TRBV6-1 to TRBJ2-7; 7 nucleotides match TRBD2. This CDR3 has 13 amino acids. The germline CDR1 and CDR2 sequences are MNHNS and SASEGT. Unmatched junction bases numbered 3, after V lost 4 bases and J lost 3 bases.

The table lists this clone with a few counts. The V and J genes are TRBV6-1 and TRBJ2-1; 7 bases agree with TRBD2. The CDR3 contains 18 residues. The ends lost 0 bases at V and 11 bases at J; junction bases unmatched: 19. Germline values: CDR1 MNHNS, CDR2 SASEGT. This CDR3 reads CASSEALRGGRVGKKQFF. The CDR3 nucleotides are TGTGCCAGCAGTGAAGCGCTTCGAGGCGGGAGAGTCGGTAAAAAGCAGTTCTTC.